This is a list of T cell receptor beta chains from one sample in a study of T cells after yellow fever vaccination. One entry per CDR3 protein results from TCRdb running MiXCR on the 5' RACE reads. There are about 170,000 distinct CDR3 sequences in the sample; approximately 10% occur only once, and 30% to 45% lies in the top ten. The sequences come from CD8+ T cells sorted from PBMCs, collected 15 days after the yellow fever booster vaccination. The origin of the receptors is a man aged 18 to 29 who received the YFV17D yellow fever vaccine. Each CDR3 is given with its conserved first and last residue. The D gene is left open where the match is weak. Where a row states a size, it is once, few, many or the class of an expanded clone; other rows omit it.

v_gene	abundance	j_gene	d_gene	CDR3aa	CDR3nt
TRBV19	NA	TRBJ1-5	TRBD1	CASSMRDRDQPQHF	TGTGCCAGTAGTATGCGGGACAGGGATCAGCCCCAGCATTTT
TRBV5-6	NA	TRBJ2-4	NA	CASTLASGNIQYF	TGTGCCAGCACCCTGGCCAGTGGGAACATTCAGTACTTC
TRBV4-1	few	TRBJ2-2	NA	CASSQVGKSNTGELFF	TGCGCCAGCAGCCAAGTGGGCAAATCGAACACCGGGGAGCTGTTTTTT
TRBV12-3/TRBV12-4	NA	TRBJ1-5	TRBD1	CASSLSDRGQPQHF	TGTGCCAGCAGTTTATCGGACAGGGGCCAGCCCCAGCATTTT
TRBV28	many	TRBJ2-3	TRBD1	CASSSQQGDSTDTQYF	TGTGCCAGCAGTTCTCAACAGGGGGATAGCACAGATACGCAGTATTTT
TRBV6-5	few	TRBJ2-2	NA	CASSFQTGELFF	TGTGCCAGCAGTTTCCAGACCGGGGAGCTGTTTTTT
TRBV6-2/TRBV6-3	NA	TRBJ2-3	TRBD2	CASSFSGEGDTQYF	TGTGCCAGCAGTTTCAGCGGGGAAGGAGATACGCAGTATTTT
TRBV6-5	NA	TRBJ2-1	NA	CATRASEQFF	TGTGCCACCCGAGCCAGTGAGCAGTTCTTC
TRBV7-9	NA	TRBJ1-2	TRBD1	CASSLLQGPGYTF	TGTGCCAGCAGCTTATTACAGGGGCCCGGCTACACCTTC
TRBV19	NA	TRBJ1-1	NA	CASNEGTLATEAFF	TGTGCCAGTAATGAAGGCACGCTTGCCACTGAAGCTTTCTTT
TRBV12-3/TRBV12-4	few	TRBJ2-5	TRBD1	CASSPGTGGSETQYF	TGTGCCAGCAGTCCCGGGACAGGGGGCTCGGAGACCCAGTACTTC
TRBV4-3	few	TRBJ2-7	NA	CASSQEIAMGGREQYF	TGCGCCAGCAGCCAAGAAATTGCCATGGGGGGAAGGGAGCAGTACTTC
TRBV12-3/TRBV12-4	NA	TRBJ1-3	TRBD1	CASSFGTGSGNTIYF	TGTGCCAGCAGTTTTGGGACAGGCTCTGGAAACACCATATATTTT
TRBV15	NA	TRBJ2-1	NA	CATSSFRASEQFF	TGTGCCACCAGCAGCTTTAGAGCTAGTGAGCAGTTCTTC
TRBV7-2	few	TRBJ2-2	TRBD2	CASSLSGLGFGRELFF	TGTGCCAGCAGCTTAAGTGGACTAGGGTTCGGAAGGGAGCTGTTTTTT
TRBV6-5	few	TRBJ2-1	NA	CASSPLIDNLSYNEQFF	TGTGCCAGCAGCCCATTGATCGACAACTTATCCTACAATGAGCAGTTCTTC
TRBV4-1	NA	TRBJ1-1	NA	CASSQETGQNTEAFF	TGCGCCAGCAGCCAAGAAACAGGCCAGAACACTGAAGCTTTCTTT
TRBV11-2	NA	TRBJ2-2	NA	CASSRASGSAYTGELFF	TGTGCCAGCAGCCGTGCGAGTGGGAGCGCGTACACCGGGGAGCTGTTTTTT
TRBV15	many	TRBJ1-6	TRBD1	CATSRGGQGGNSPLHF	TGTGCCACCAGCAGGGGTGGACAGGGTGGTAATTCACCCCTCCACTTT
TRBV7-2	few	TRBJ2-2	TRBD2	CASSLWEGRDAGELFF	TGTGCCAGCAGCCTCTGGGAGGGCAGGGACGCCGGGGAGCTGTTTTTT
TRBV12-3/TRBV12-4	NA	TRBJ1-4	TRBD1	CASRATGAVEKLFF	TGTGCCAGCAGAGCGACAGGGGCGGTCGAAAAACTGTTTTTT
TRBV7-2	NA	TRBJ2-3	NA	CASTEGGRGPSTDTQYF	TGTGCCAGCACCGAAGGGGGGCGAGGCCCTAGCACAGATACGCAGTATTTT
TRBV7-8	NA	TRBJ1-2	NA	CASSPRVPEFGYTF	TGTGCCAGCAGCCCTAGAGTACCGGAGTTTGGCTACACCTTC
TRBV7-9	NA	TRBJ2-5	TRBD2	CASGGERQETQYF	TGTGCCAGCGGGGGGGAACGTCAAGAGACCCAGTACTTC
TRBV6-5	NA	TRBJ2-1	NA	CASSYSRWGEQFF	TGTGCCAGCAGTTACTCGAGATGGGGCGAGCAGTTCTTC
TRBV6-2/TRBV6-3	many	TRBJ1-4	NA	CASSYDTGPEKLFF	TGTGCCAGCAGTTACGACACAGGGCCTGAAAAACTGTTTTTT
TRBV4-1	NA	TRBJ1-5	NA	CASSQGAWRNQPQHF	TGCGCCAGCAGCCAAGGCGCCTGGAGAAATCAGCCCCAGCATTTT
TRBV3-1	NA	TRBJ1-6	NA	CASSQSPGQSTLHF	TGTGCCAGCAGCCAATCCCCTGGACAATCCACCCTCCACTTT
TRBV7-9	NA	TRBJ2-3	NA	CASTGVTVYTDTQYF	TGTGCCAGCACCGGGGTGACTGTTTACACAGATACGCAGTATTTT
TRBV19	few	TRBJ2-7	NA	CASRARTYEQYF	TGTGCCAGTAGGGCCCGTACCTACGAGCAGTACTTC
TRBV19	NA	TRBJ2-1	NA	CASSITGKGNEQFF	TGTGCCAGTAGTATTACAGGGAAGGGAAATGAGCAGTTCTTC
TRBV29-1	few	TRBJ1-2	NA	CSVEGVRVYGYTF	TGCAGCGTTGAGGGGGTCAGAGTTTATGGCTACACCTTC
TRBV5-5	few	TRBJ2-7	NA	CASSLGQVSYEQYF	TGTGCCAGCAGCTTGGGACAGGTTTCCTACGAGCAGTACTTC
TRBV4-2	many	TRBJ2-2	NA	CASSQVGGGPNTGELFF	TGTGCCAGCAGCCAAGTCGGAGGGGGGCCTAACACCGGGGAGCTGTTTTTT
TRBV6-1	few	TRBJ2-7	NA	CASSDPPGQFWYEQYF	TGTGCCAGCAGTGATCCCCCAGGGCAATTCTGGTACGAGCAGTACTTC
TRBV5-1	few	TRBJ2-3	TRBD2	CASSTGTSGGEGDTQYF	TGCGCCAGCAGCACCGGGACTAGCGGGGGGGAAGGAGATACGCAGTATTTT
TRBV20-1	NA	TRBJ2-3	TRBD1	CSARGGTGGVTTDTQYF	TGCAGTGCTAGAGGGGGGACAGGGGGCGTAACCACAGATACGCAGTATTTT
TRBV7-9	few	TRBJ2-7	NA	CASSSSPANEQYF	TGTGCCAGCAGCTCCTCCCCGGCCAACGAGCAGTACTTC
TRBV15	few	TRBJ2-3	NA	CATSSVPSGADTQYF	TGTGCCACCAGCAGTGTGCCTAGTGGCGCAGATACGCAGTATTTT
TRBV12-3/TRBV12-4	few	TRBJ2-1	NA	CASSSPVVENEQFF	TGTGCCAGCAGCTCGCCCGTGGTGGAGAATGAGCAGTTCTTC
TRBV7-3	few	TRBJ2-1	NA	CASSTGGYPYNEQFF	TGTGCCAGCAGCACGGGGGGCTATCCCTACAATGAGCAGTTCTTC
TRBV20-1	few	TRBJ1-6	NA	CSALGPGQINSPLHF	TGCAGTGCTCTGGGGCCTGGACAGATAAATTCACCCCTCCACTTT
TRBV28	few	TRBJ2-5	NA	CASSSPVAAQETQYF	TGTGCCAGCAGTTCACCCGTGGCGGCCCAAGAGACCCAGTACTTC
TRBV5-1	few	TRBJ1-2	NA	CASSLVSASYGYTF	TGCGCCAGCAGCTTGGTTTCAGCCAGTTATGGCTACACCTTC
TRBV12-3/TRBV12-4	NA	TRBJ2-1	NA	CASSVGVSANEQFF	TGTGCCAGCAGCGTGGGCGTTTCAGCCAATGAGCAGTTCTTC
TRBV12-5	NA	TRBJ2-7	NA	CASGPTLPEQYF	TGTGCTAGTGGTCCAACCCTCCCCGAGCAGTACTTC
TRBV29-1	many	TRBJ2-1	NA	CSVTGQPQQFF	TGCAGCGTTACTGGACAGCCTCAGCAGTTCTTC
TRBV7-9	few	TRBJ2-4	NA	CASSLAPAIAKNIQYF	TGTGCCAGCAGCTTGGCCCCAGCAATAGCCAAAAACATTCAGTACTTC